Ten or more counts support the clone carrying this TCR beta chain. Its matching antigen is unknown. This sample was taken from a study of neurological immune-mediated disorders. Study observations and caveats: Expanded clones shared no CDR3 amino acid sequences across subjects, suggesting private repertoires in all groups. Multiple sclerosis was found to have the least TCR clonal expansion, below healthy controls, and HTLV-1-associated myelopathy the most.

Time point described: longitudinal time-point 3. The authors made cDNA by 5'RACE with 10-nucleotide random UMIs. Over 160 million TCR-beta sequences from 15-18 subjects came from every sequencing run. TCRdb reanalysed the 5' RACE reads using MiXCR and keeps one entry per CDR3 protein. The sample carries approximately 100,000 distinct CDR3 sequences, approximately 10% recorded once. The ends were cut back, 4 bases at V and 6 bases at J, with 10 bases in the middle. Germline loops: CDR1 DFQATT, CDR2 SNEGSKA (reference sequence). There are 11 residues in the CDR3. The genes are TRBV20-1 and TRBJ2-7, with a tentative D call TRBD1 (8 bases). The sequenced sample consisted of PBMCs. The clonotype was recovered from a female donor with HTLV-1-associated myelopathy (HAM/TSP). The DNA of the CDR3 is TGCAGTGCTAACAGGGGGGGCGAGCAGTACTTC. Its translation is CSANRGGEQYF.